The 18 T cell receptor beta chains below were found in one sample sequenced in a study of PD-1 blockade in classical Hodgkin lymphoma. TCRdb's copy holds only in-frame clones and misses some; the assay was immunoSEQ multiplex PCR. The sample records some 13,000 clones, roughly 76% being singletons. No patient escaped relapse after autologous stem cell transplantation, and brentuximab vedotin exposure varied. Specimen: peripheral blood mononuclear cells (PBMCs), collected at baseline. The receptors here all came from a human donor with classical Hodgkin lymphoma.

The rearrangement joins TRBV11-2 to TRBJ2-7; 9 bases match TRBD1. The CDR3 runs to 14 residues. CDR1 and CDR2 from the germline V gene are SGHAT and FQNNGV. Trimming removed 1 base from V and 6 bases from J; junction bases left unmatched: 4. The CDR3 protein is CASSLVGTGLEQYF. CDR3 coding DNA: TGTGCCAGCAGCTTAGTCGGGACAGGGCTCGAGCAGTACTTC.

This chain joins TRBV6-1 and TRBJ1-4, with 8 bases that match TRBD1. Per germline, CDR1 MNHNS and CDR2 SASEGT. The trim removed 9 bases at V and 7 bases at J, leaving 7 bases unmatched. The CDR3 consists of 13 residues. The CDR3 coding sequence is TGTGCCAGTTCGAGGGACAGGCTTGAAAAACTGTTTTTT. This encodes CASSRDRLEKLFF.

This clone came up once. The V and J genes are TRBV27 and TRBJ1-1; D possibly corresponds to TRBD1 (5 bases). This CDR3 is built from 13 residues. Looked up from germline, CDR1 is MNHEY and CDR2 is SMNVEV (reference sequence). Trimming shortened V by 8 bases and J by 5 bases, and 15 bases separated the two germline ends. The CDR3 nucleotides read TGTGCCAGCGGCCAGGGTTTGGGAACTGAAGCTTTCTTT. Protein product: CASGQGLGTEAFF.

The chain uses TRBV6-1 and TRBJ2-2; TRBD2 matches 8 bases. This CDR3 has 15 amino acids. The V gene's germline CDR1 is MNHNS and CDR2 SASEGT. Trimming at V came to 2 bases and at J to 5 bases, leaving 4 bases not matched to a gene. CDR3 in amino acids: CASSELAGQTGELFF. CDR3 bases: TGTGCCAGCAGTGAATTAGCGGGACAAACCGGGGAGCTGTTTTTT.

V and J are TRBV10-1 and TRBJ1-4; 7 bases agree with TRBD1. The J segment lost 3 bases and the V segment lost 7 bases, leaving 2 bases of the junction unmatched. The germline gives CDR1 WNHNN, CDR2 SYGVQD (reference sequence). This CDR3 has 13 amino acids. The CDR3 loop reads CASKGQPNEKLFF. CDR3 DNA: TGCGCCAGCAAGGGACAGCCTAATGAAAAACTGTTTTTT.

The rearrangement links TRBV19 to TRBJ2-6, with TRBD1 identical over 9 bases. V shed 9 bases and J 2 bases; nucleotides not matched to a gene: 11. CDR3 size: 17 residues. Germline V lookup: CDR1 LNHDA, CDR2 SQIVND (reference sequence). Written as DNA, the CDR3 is TGTGCCAGCCACCACCGGACAGGGGATCCTGGGGCCAACGTCCTGACTTTC. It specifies CASHHRTGDPGANVLTF.

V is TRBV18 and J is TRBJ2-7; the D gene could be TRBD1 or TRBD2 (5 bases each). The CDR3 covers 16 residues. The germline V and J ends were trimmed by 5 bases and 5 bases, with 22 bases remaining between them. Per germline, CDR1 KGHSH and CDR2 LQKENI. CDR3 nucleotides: TGTGCCAGCTCAGCCAAGGGACCTGCGGCCCCCAACGAGCAGTACTTC. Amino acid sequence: CASSAKGPAAPNEQYF.

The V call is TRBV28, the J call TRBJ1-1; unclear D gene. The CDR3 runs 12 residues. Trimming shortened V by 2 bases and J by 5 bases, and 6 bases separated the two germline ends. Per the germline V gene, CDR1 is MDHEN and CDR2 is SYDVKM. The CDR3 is CASSLAVTEAFF. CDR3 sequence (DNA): TGTGCCAGCAGTTTAGCAGTGACTGAAGCTTTCTTT.

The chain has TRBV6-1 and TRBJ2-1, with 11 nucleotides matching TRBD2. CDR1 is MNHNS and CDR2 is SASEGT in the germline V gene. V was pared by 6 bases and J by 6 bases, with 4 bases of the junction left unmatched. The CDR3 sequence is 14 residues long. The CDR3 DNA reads TGTGCCAGCAGGGCTAGCGGGAGGTTCAATGAGCAGTTCTTC. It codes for CASRASGRFNEQFF.

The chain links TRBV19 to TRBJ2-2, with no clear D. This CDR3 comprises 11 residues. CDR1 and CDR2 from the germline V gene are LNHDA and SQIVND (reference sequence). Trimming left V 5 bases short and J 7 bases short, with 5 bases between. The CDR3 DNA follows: TGTGCCAGTAGTGCATTCGGGGAGCTGTTTTTT. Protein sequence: CASSAFGELFF.

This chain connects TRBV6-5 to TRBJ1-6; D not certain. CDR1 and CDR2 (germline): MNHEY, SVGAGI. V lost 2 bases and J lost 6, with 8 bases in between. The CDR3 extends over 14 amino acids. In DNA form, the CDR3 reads TGTGCCAGCAGTTACCGGGGTCCTAATTCACCCCTCCACTTT. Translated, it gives CASSYRGPNSPLHF.

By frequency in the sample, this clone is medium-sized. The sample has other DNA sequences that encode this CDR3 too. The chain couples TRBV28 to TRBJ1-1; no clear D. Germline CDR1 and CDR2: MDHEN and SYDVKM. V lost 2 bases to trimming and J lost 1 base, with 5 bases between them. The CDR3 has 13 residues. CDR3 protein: CASSLRQNTEAFF. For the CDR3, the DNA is TGTGCCAGCAGTTTAAGGCAGAACACTGAAGCTTTCTTT.

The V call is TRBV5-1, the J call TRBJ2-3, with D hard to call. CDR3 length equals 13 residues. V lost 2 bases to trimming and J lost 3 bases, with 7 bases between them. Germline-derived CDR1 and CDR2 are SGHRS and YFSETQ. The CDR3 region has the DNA TGCGCCAGCAGCTTTGACCATACAGATACGCAGTATTTT. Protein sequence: CASSFDHTDTQYF. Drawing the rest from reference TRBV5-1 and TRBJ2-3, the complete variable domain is KAGVTQTPRYLIKTRGQQVTLSCSPISGHRSVSWYQQTPGQGLQFLFEYFSETQRNKGNFPGRFSGRQFSNSRSEMNVSTLELGDSALYLCASSFDHTDTQYFGPGTRLTVL.

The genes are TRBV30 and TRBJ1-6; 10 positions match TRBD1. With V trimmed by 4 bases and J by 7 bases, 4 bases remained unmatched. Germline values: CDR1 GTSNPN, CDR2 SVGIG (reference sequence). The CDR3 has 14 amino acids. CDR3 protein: CAWTGGQGNSPLHF. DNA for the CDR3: TGTGCCTGGACTGGGGGACAGGGGAATTCACCCCTCCACTTT.

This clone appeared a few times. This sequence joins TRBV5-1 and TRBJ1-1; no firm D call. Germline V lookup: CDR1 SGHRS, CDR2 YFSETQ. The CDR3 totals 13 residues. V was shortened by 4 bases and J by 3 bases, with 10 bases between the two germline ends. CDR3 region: CASSVQWDTEAFF. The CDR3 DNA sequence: TGCGCCAGCAGCGTACAGTGGGACACTGAAGCTTTCTTT.

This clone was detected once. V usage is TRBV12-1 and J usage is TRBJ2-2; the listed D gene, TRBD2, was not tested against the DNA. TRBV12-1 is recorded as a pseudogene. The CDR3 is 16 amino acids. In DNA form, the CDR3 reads TGTGCCAGCAGCCCCCCCCAGCTAGCGGGCACCGGGGAGCTGTTTTTT. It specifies CASSPPQLAGTGELFF.

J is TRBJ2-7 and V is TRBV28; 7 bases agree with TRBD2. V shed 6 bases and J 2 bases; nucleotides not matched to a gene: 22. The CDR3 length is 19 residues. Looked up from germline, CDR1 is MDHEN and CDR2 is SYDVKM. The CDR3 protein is CASRRTFLAARSLAYEQYF. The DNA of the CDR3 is TGTGCCAGCAGAAGGACCTTCCTAGCGGCCAGGTCCTTGGCCTACGAGCAGTACTTC. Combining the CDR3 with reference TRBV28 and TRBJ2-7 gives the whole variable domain DVKVTQSSRYLVKRTGEKVFLECVQDMDHENMFWYRQDPGLGLRLIYFSYDVKMKEKGDIPEGYSVSREKKERFSLILESASTNQTSMYLCASRRTFLAARSLAYEQYFGPGTRLTVT.

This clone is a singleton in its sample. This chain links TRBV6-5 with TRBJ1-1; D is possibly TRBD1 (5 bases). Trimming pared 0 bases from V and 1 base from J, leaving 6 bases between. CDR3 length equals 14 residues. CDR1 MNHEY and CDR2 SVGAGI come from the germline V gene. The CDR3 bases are TGTGCCAGCAGTTACTCGGGGGGGAACACTGAAGCTTTCTTT. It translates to CASSYSGGNTEAFF.